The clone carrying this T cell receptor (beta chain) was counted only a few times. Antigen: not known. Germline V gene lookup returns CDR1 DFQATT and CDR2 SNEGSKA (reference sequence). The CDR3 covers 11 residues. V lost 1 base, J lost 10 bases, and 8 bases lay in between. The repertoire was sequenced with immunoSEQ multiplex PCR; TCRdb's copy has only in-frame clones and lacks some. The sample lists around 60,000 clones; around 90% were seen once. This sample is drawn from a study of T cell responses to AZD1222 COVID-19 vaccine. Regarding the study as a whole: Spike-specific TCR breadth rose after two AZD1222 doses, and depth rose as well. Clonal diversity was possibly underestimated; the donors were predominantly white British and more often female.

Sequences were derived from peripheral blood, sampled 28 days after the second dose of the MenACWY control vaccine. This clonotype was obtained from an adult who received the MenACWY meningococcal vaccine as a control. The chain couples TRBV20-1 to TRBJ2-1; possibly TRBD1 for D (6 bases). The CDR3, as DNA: TGCAGTGCTAGAGCCGGGACAGAGCAGTTCTTC. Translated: CSARAGTEQFF.